One TCR beta chain is described in this entry. Its antigen target is currently unknown. Base qualities are not at hand, and no much larger clone is one base apart. Libraries were made using the immunoSEQ multiplex PCR assay. The published analysis was carried out like this. To quantify how much the repertoires of different subsets overlapped, the Chao-Jaccard similarity index was used along with counts of shared clonotypes. TCRdb mirrors the immuneACCESS table, restricted to in-frame sequences. Some clones are absent from its copies; in checked studies, under half trace to an unresolved V gene, and the reason for the others is unknown. V and J calls and clone size are given by that table; D and trimming were obtained from the DNA. The table for this sample lists approximately 79,000 clones; around 82% of them were counted only once. 0.45% to 0.7% of the sample rests with the top ten. Explained via the paper, the time point label denotes: sample from a COVID-19-recovered individual after infection. Donors were patients who had recovered from mild-to-severe COVID-19. Memory T cell samples that were not cultured went straight to sequencing right after ex vivo isolation. From peripheral blood mononuclear cells, the researchers isolated CD4+ total memory, central memory, effector memory and circulating T follicular helper cells.

The germline V gene supplies CDR1 SNHLY and CDR2 FYNNEI. The V end gives up 8 bases and the J end 4 bases, leaving 15 bases in the junction not matched to a gene. The CDR3, from cysteine to phenylalanine, totals 16 residues. Only CDR3 DNA is held: 48 bases, read in frame from base 1. This record belongs to a study of CD4 T cell repertoires in COVID-19 (dated by TCRdb to 2020 to 2022). Looking at the study overall: To analyze cross-reactivity, CFSE-low cells were expanded with IL-2 for roughly nine days and then labeled again and restimulated with spike proteins from other coronaviruses. In COVID-19-recovered individuals, the study described naturally processed CD4+ T cell responses to SARS-CoV-2 spike and nucleoprotein and used TCR Vbeta sequencing to evaluate clonal composition. In a few recovered individuals, the TCR Vbeta repertoire of SARS-CoV-2-reactive T cells was analyzed at the subset level.

What the study reported, not specific to this receptor: Between roughly 7 and 27% of SARS-CoV-2 clonotypes were also detected in SARS-CoV and/or HKU1 spike-stimulated secondary cultures, consistent with cross-reactivity. Several of the most expanded SARS-CoV-2-reactive clonotypes were found to be shared between two or all three memory subsets, suggesting intraclonal diversification.

The sample consisted of CD4+ T cells from peripheral blood, taken after recovery from COVID-19. This receptor was identified in a human donor who had COVID-19. The V and J segments used are TRBV2 and TRBJ2-5; 8 middle bases align to TRBD2. The CDR3: CASARLSGGRGETQYF. The DNA is TGTGCCAGCGCAAGGTTAAGCGGGGGCCGGGGAGAGACCCAGTACTTC.